The present T cell receptor (beta chain) was sequenced within a study of blood T cell repertoires in COVID-19. Libraries were prepared by immunoSEQ multiplex PCR; TCRdb keeps only in-frame clonotypes and omits some of them. The repertoire consists of approximately 200,000 clones, with 90% to 95% occurring once and the leading ten covering about 0.8%. This sequence was found in a man aged 25-40 years with COVID-19, enrolled during active disease. Sequencing was carried out using peripheral blood.

The CDR3 is CASSYAGTRLADTQYF. The CDR3 DNA reads as TGTGCCAGCAGCTACGCCGGGACTAGGTTAGCAGATACGCAGTATTTT. The genes are TRBV5-6 and TRBJ2-3, with 8 bases identical to TRBD2. The CDR3 is 16 amino acids. With 3 bases clipped from V and 4 bases from J, the junction kept 10 bases outside the gene matches. Germline CDR1 and CDR2: SGHDT and YYEEEE.